This T cell receptor beta chain originates from a study of graft-versus-host responses after intestinal transplantation. For the study at large: Those transplanted obtained multivisceral, liver-intestinal, or isolated intestinal grafts. Anti-thymocyte globulin induction, then tacrolimus and steroids for roughly 3 years, went to all recipients.

TCRdb's table, derived via immunoSEQ multiplex PCR, lists solely in-frame clones and lacks some. The data hold 85,000 to 90,000 clones, with roughly 89% observed a single time. Per germline, CDR1 LNHNV and CDR2 YYDKDF (reference sequence). Trimming stripped 0 bases from V and 6 bases from J, with 12 bases between. This CDR3 is built from 14 residues. The study's findings and limits: Early post-transplant HvG declines showed an association with peak circulating GvH clone levels. Within allografts, high graft-versus-host to host-versus-graft clonal ratios were seen among patients with graft-donor T cell macrochimerism.

Regarding this clone: Antigen specificity is unknown.

Sequenced material: unstimulated CD4+ T cells sorted from spleen or lymph node cells, taken before intestinal transplant. This receptor was obtained from a human donor who received an intestinal transplant. This chain links TRBV15 with TRBJ2-7; possible D gene TRBD2, 6 bases. The CDR3 here is CATSRDLTSLEQYF. CDR3 sequence (DNA): TGTGCCACCAGCAGAGATTTAACTAGCCTCGAGCAGTACTTC.